The T cell receptor beta chain under discussion was sequenced for a study of siplizumab effects on memory and regulatory T cells. As for this clone: The antigen remains unidentified. This specimen includes other DNA sequences encoding the same CDR3.

V lost 0 bases, J lost 0 bases, and 5 bases lay in between. Germline CDR1 MGHRA, CDR2 YSYEKL. This CDR3 spans 14 amino acids. Naive, memory, effector memory and TEMRA subsets that were unstimulated underwent sequencing in a few donor pairs. Whole-study results and caveats: There appeared to be greater diversity in naive T cells than in memory cells, and naive T cells seemed major contributors to the alloresponse. The study found that siplizumab significantly reduced alloreactive sequences traceable to unstimulated CD4+ memory cells.

Roughly 10^5 TCR templates were assayed per sample. Some clones are missing from TCRdb's copy, which holds only in-frame ones; the method was immunoSEQ multiplex PCR. The sample has approximately 60,000 clones; around 96% are singletons. This sequence was found in a human donor in good health. This rearrangement joins TRBV4-1 to TRBJ1-1; D gene uncertain. The sequenced sample was naive CD8+ T cells sorted from blood. This CDR3 reads CASSQDRVNTEAFF. CDR3 sequence (DNA): TGCGCCAGCAGCCAAGATAGGGTGAACACTGAAGCTTTCTTT.